This T cell receptor (beta chain) appears in the sequencing data of a study of blood T cell repertoires in COVID-19 (dated by TCRdb to the early 2020s). For context, the study as a whole: The collaborator samples originated in the United States, Italy and Spain and spanned the acute and convalescent phases of COVID-19. The prospective study material was composed of cDNA or gDNA derived from T cells, B-cell-depleted T cells, or PBMCs. Deeply sampled blood TCRbeta repertoires from subjects exposed to, actively infected with, or recovered from COVID-19 were included in the dataset. The repertoires were released in a freely available public database intended as a resource for research on the immune response to SARS-CoV-2. The samples were drawn from two sources: the first 160 participants of the ongoing ImmuneRACE study, and 1,000 to 1,500 subjects contributed by 6 global collaborators. Sample metadata almost always included a de-identified subject ID, COVID-19 status, age in years and sex. HLA class I and class II types, where available, came from metadata supplied by the sample provider rather than from assay-based typing. What the research found in general, with its limitations: The amount of clinical and demographic metadata varied by source and participant and was provided uncurated.

The CDR3 runs 15 residues from the cysteine to the phenylalanine. Only the CDR3 DNA is retained, 45 bases long and in frame from the first base. CDR1 and CDR2, per the germline V gene, are SNHLY and FYNNEI. Trimming leaves V shorter by 3 bases and J shorter by 2 bases, with the junction holding 3 bases beyond the gene matches. Concerning this clone: The antigen it recognizes is unknown. No base quality values were provided; no much bigger clone lies one nucleotide off.

The immunoSEQ Assay, a bias-controlled multiplex PCR, was used to amplify TCRbeta CDR3 regions from genomic DNA. The study's own analysis went as follows. Nucleated cell counts per sample were estimated from amplification of reference gene primers within the assay. To quantify the absolute abundance of each unique TCRbeta CDR3 rearrangement, sequence reads were collapsed and filtered. For each sample, productive Simpson clonality was calculated as the square root of Simpson's diversity index over productive rearrangements. The immuneACCESS repertoire file appears here via TCRdb, limited to in-frame rearrangements. These files lack a portion of the clones; in checked studies, under half of the deficit traces to unresolved V genes, and the cause of the others is not known. The DNA gave D and trimming, while V, J and clone size come from that table. The sample profile shows roughly 200,000 clones; roughly 80% of them were found once. The ten largest clones represent approximately 7.6% of the sample.

One collaborating source in Seattle enrolled patients while the patients were actively infected and followed the patients over time throughout the course of disease. The collaborating institutions used their own protocols to collect whole blood in K2EDTA tubes. Collaborator samples were shipped for TCRbeta analysis as frozen whole blood, isolated PBMCs, or DNA extracted from either sample type. The sequence came from a woman older than 75 with COVID-19, enrolled during active disease. The sequence is built from TRBV2 and TRBJ2-3, and 9 junction bases match TRBD2. The sample was peripheral blood. The sequenced DNA: TGTGCCAGCAGTGACAGGACTAGCGCCACAGATACGCAGTATTTT. It encodes CASSDRTSATDTQYF.